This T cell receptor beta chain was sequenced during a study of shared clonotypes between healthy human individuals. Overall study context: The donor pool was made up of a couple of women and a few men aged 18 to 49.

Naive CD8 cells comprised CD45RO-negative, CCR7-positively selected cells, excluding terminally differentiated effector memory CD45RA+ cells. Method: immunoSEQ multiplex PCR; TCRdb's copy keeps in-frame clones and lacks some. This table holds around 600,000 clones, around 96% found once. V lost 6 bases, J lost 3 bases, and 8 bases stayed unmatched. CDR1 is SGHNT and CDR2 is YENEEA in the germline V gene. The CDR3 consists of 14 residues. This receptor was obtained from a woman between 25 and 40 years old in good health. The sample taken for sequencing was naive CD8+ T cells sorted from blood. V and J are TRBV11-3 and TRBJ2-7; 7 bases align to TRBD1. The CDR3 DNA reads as TGTGCCAGCAGTCAACAGGGGAATCTCTACGAGCAGTACTTC. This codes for CASSQQGNLYEQYF.